This T cell receptor beta chain was obtained from a study of regulatory T cells in long-lasting Graves disease. Through Arm-PCR of CDR3 regions and iRepertoire HTBI primers, TCR beta libraries were built. Each CDR3 protein is one row after TCRdb ran MiXCR on the multiplex PCR reads. The table includes 350,000 to 450,000 distinct CDR3 sequences, 20% to 25% detected once. Time point: persistent/refractory GD, antithyroid drugs over 5 years with positive TRAb. Isolated PBMC RNA provided the starting material for the TCR library. V lost 6 bases, J lost 4 bases, and 13 bases lay in between. The CDR3 contains 15 residues. CDR1 and CDR2 from the germline V gene are MDHEN and SYDVKM.

The sample in question was peripheral blood mononuclear cells (PBMCs), obtained when the disease was refractory, from a patient treated with antithyroid drugs. The chain joins TRBV28 to TRBJ2-6; unclear D gene. The sequence was obtained from a female donor with Graves disease. The chain's CDR3 is CASSGPRIGANVLTF. The CDR3 DNA reads TGTGCCAGCAGCGGGCCTCGTATCGGGGCCAACGTCCTGACTTTC.